Below, 27 T cell receptor beta chains from the same sample are listed, as sequenced in a study of blood T cells in healthy people across ages (dated by TCRdb to 2015 to 2017). The library was prepared using 5' RACE. Sequencing took place on an Illumina HiSeq 2500. A second PCR of roughly 6 to 12 cycles was run with a J-beta primer mix and a sample-barcoded 5' primer. TCRdb took the public reads, trimmed them with fastp at Q25, ran MiXCR for clone calling and kept in-frame beta chains. CDR3 protein duplicates are merged, each entry listing the most common genes and DNA. This sample holds around 1,000,000 distinct CDR3 sequences; about 25% were observed only once. Together, the top ten hold around 0.75% of the sample. This same sample was also part of a study on T cells of mothers and their children.

Sequenced input: blood. Receptor source: a girl aged 2-9 years in good health.

The chain joins TRBV7-2 to TRBJ2-3; a possible D gene is TRBD1 (6 bases). The CDR3 extends over 17 amino acids. Trimming shortened V by 0 bases and J by 0 bases, and 13 bases separated the two germline ends. From germline, CDR1 is SGHTA and CDR2 FQGNSA. The CDR3 DNA is TGTGCCAGCAGCTTAGCGGTTGGGGGCGCGAGCACAGATACGCAGTATTTT. Amino acid sequence: CASSLAVGGASTDTQYF.

In this sample, this clonotype turned up a few times. The chain couples TRBV4-1 to TRBJ2-5; tentatively, D is TRBD1 or TRBD2 (6 bases each). The last part of the DNA fits TRBJ2-7 better; the J call may be wrong. The CDR3 runs 15 residues. Germline-derived CDR1 and CDR2 are MGHRA and YSYEKL. In DNA form, the CDR3 reads TGCGCCAGCAGCCAAGAGGTTGTGGGGGGCAACGAGCAGTACTTC. It specifies CASSQEVVGGNEQYF.

This clonotype was seen only a few times. The chain joins TRBV29-1 to TRBJ2-3, with D hard to call. The CDR3 consists of 15 residues. Trimming pared 1 base from V and 0 bases from J, leaving 11 bases between. Germline CDR1 is SQVTM and CDR2 is ANQGSEA. CDR3 bases: TGCAGCGTTGAAGTTTTGGCAGATAGCACAGATACGCAGTATTTT. It translates to CSVEVLADSTDTQYF.

The rearrangement uses TRBV12-3 or TRBV12-4 and TRBJ2-5; tentatively, D is TRBD2 (5 bases). The CDR3 consists of 14 residues. V dropped 6 bases and J dropped 7 bases, with 18 bases sitting between them. The CDR3 protein is CASSTTGIWATQYF. The CDR3, as DNA: TGTGCCAGCAGCACCACCGGGATTTGGGCGACCCAGTACTTC.

The V and J genes are TRBV10-3 and TRBJ2-5; D might be TRBD2 (7 bases). Germline V gene data show CDR1 as ENHRY and CDR2 as SYGVKD. This CDR3 contains 13 residues. Trimming left V 10 bases short and J 5 bases short, with 17 bases between. CDR3 protein: CATQGGGGETQYF. CDR3 nucleotide sequence: TGTGCCACCCAAGGCGGGGGCGGGGAGACCCAGTACTTC.

This clonotype was observed a handful of times. The gene calls are TRBV29-1 and TRBJ1-1; perhaps TRBD1 as D (5 bases). The CDR3 spans 13 residues. The V and J ends lost 7 bases and 5 bases respectively, with 17 bases between them. The germline gives CDR1 SQVTM, CDR2 ANQGSEA. In DNA form, the CDR3 reads TGCAGCGGCCGCTCGGGGGGTGGAACTGAAGCTTTCTTT. Protein: CSGRSGGGTEAFF.

Regarding this clonotype: One end of the junction does not line up with germline, which may come from a read error. The chain uses TRBV3-1 and TRBJ1-3; no reliable D call. The CDR3 has 14 residues. CDR1 LGHDT and CDR2 YNNKEL come from the germline V gene (reference sequence). The CDR3 region has the DNA TGTGCCAGCAGCCAAGGAACAGAAAGAAACACCATAGATTTT. It translates to CASSQGTERNTIDF.

The J gene is TRBJ2-2, the V gene TRBV12-3 or TRBV12-4; perhaps TRBD1 as D (5 bases). V lost 4 bases and J lost 5, with 8 bases in between. This CDR3 has 13 residues. The CDR3 bases are TGTGCCAGCAGTTCAGGGTTAACCGGGGAGCTGTTTTTT. The encoded protein is CASSSGLTGELFF.

The CDR3 is CASSLAIVHGYTF. CDR3 DNA: TGTGCCAGCAGCTTAGCTATCGTGCATGGCTACACCTTC. This chain joins TRBV7-9 and TRBJ1-2, with no clear D. The length of the CDR3 is 13 residues. Germline CDR1 is SEHNR and CDR2 is FQNEAQ (reference sequence). V lost 0 bases and J lost 6, with 8 bases in between. Based on the CDR3 plus reference TRBV7-9 and TRBJ1-2, the full variable domain is DTGVSQNPRHKITKRGQNVTFRCDPISEHNRLYWYRQTLGQGPEFLTYFQNEAQLEKSRLLSDRFSAERPKGSFSTLEIQRTEQGDSAMYLCASSLAIVHGYTFGSGTRLTVV.

This sequence joins TRBV29-1 and TRBJ2-5; 12 positions agree with TRBD2. The end of the DNA aligns better with TRBJ2-1, so the J call may be wrong. The germline V gene encodes CDR1 SQVTM and CDR2 ANQGSEA. The CDR3 contains 16 residues. In DNA, the CDR3 is TGCAGCGTTCTACTAGCGGGAGGTGTCTTTTGGAATGAGCAGTTCTTC. The encoded protein is CSVLLAGGVFWNEQFF.

This clonotype was picked up a small number of times. The J gene is TRBJ2-7, the V gene TRBV11-2; TRBD2 might be the D (6 bases). Germline V gene lookup returns CDR1 SGHAT and CDR2 FQNNGV. The CDR3 has 15 amino acids. Trimming took 5 bases from V and 4 from J, leaving 18 bases between them. The CDR3 is CASSTNSGTEYEQYF. The CDR3 nucleotides read TGTGCCAGCAGCACTAATAGCGGAACTGAGTACGAGCAGTACTTC.

A few counts support this clonotype. This sequence joins TRBV5-5 and TRBJ2-3; TRBD1 matches at 7 bases. The CDR3 sequence is 15 residues long. With V trimmed by 4 bases and J by 0 bases, 5 bases remained unmatched. Germline lookup yields CDR1 SGHKS and CDR2 YYEKEE (reference sequence). The CDR3 DNA reads TGTGCCAGCAGCAAGGGGACAGCCAGCACAGATACGCAGTATTTT. It encodes CASSKGTASTDTQYF.

This clonotype has more than one count but fewer than ten. The chain joins TRBV5-4 to TRBJ2-7; a possible D gene is TRBD1 (6 bases). Germline V gene data show CDR1 as SGHNT and CDR2 as YYREEE (reference sequence). The length of the CDR3 is 14 residues. The V gene lost 2 bases and the J gene lost 1 base, with 10 bases spanning the gap. CDR3 nucleotides: TGTGCCAGCAGCTTCACCGGACAGTCCTACGAGCAGTACTTC. This encodes CASSFTGQSYEQYF.

This clonotype appeared a few times. This chain connects TRBV7-6 to TRBJ2-7, with 7 bases fitting TRBD1. V dropped 2 bases and J dropped 2; count of bases not matched to a gene: 6. Germline loops: CDR1 SGHVS, CDR2 FNYEAQ. The CDR3 consists of 15 residues. CDR3 sequence reads: CASSLRDSIPYEQYF. The CDR3 DNA follows: TGTGCCAGCAGCTTAAGGGACAGCATACCCTACGAGCAGTACTTC.

The chain links TRBV5-6 to TRBJ2-7, with no clear D. CDR1 is SGHDT and CDR2 is YYEEEE in the germline V gene. V lost 2 bases and J lost 5, with 5 bases in between. CDR3 length: 11 amino acids. CDR3 DNA sequence: TGTGCCAGCAGCTTTCACCACGAGCAGTACTTC. This sequence encodes CASSFHHEQYF.

DNA of the CDR3: TGTGCCAGCAGTGGGGGTAGCGGGAGGGCCGGGTTGGGTGAGCAGTTCTTC. This translates into CASSGGSGRAGLGEQFF. The J gene is TRBJ2-5, the V gene TRBV6-1, with 11 bases aligning to TRBD2. The DNA end is a closer match to TRBJ2-1, so the J assignment may be wrong. CDR1 and CDR2 from the germline V gene are MNHNS and SASEGT. The CDR3 runs to 17 residues.

On this clonotype itself: At one of its ends the junction is not consistent with the germline gene, which may arise from a read error. The chain employs TRBV11-2 and TRBJ1-5, with D possibly being TRBD1 (5 bases). This CDR3 comprises 19 residues. CDR1 is SGHAT and CDR2 is FQNNGV in the germline V gene. The CDR3 loop is CASSVDDQSDSFSGQPQHF. CDR3 in DNA: TGTGCCAGCAGCGTAGACGACCAATCCGACAGTTTTTCGGGTCAGCCCCAGCATTTT. The full variable domain, with the rest looked up from reference TRBV11-2 and TRBJ1-5, is EAGVAQSPRYKIIEKRQSVAFWCNPISGHATLYWYQQILGQGPKLLIQFQNNGVVDDSQLPKDRFSAERLKGVDSTLKIQPAKLEDSAVYLCASSVDDQSDSFSGQPQHFGDGTRLSIL.

The CDR3 DNA is TGCAGTGCGGTGTCTACAGGGGAAAGCACAGATACGCAGTATTTT. Amino acid sequence: CSAVSTGESTDTQYF. The J gene is TRBJ2-3, the V gene TRBV20-1, with TRBD1 identical over 7 bases. The V gene end was trimmed by 6 bases and the J gene end by 0 bases; junction bases not matched to a gene: 9. Germline CDR1 DFQATT, CDR2 SNEGSKA (reference sequence). This CDR3 is 15 amino acids long.

Of note for this clonotype: A junction end diverges from the germline sequence, so it may reflect a read error. The rearrangement uses TRBV27 and TRBJ1-2, with 7 bases identical to TRBD1. The germline gives CDR1 MNHEY, CDR2 SMNVEV (reference sequence). CDR3 length equals 14 residues. The CDR3 DNA follows: TGTGCCAGCAGATCTTGGGACAGAGTTAATGGTTACACCTTC. Translating it yields CASRSWDRVNGYTF.

This clonotype was picked up a small number of times. V gene TRBV4-1 combines with J gene TRBJ2-5; the D is unclear. TRBJ2-1 matches the DNA end more closely, so the J call is doubtful. This CDR3 has 13 amino acids. Germline V gene data show CDR1 as MGHRA and CDR2 as YSYEKL. The CDR3 nucleotides are TGCGCCAGCAGCCAAGATTCGGCCTTTGAGCAGTTCTTC. It translates to CASSQDSAFEQFF.

This clonotype occurred a few times. CDR3: CASRKQGAHEKLFF. CDR3 nucleotides: TGTGCCAGCAGGAAACAGGGGGCGCATGAAAAACTGTTTTTT. The chain uses TRBV5-5 and TRBJ1-4; 9 bases map to TRBD1. Germline V gene sequence: CDR1 SGHKS, CDR2 YYEKEE (reference sequence). The V gene end was trimmed by 5 bases and the J gene end by 6 bases; junction bases not matched to a gene: 5. CDR3 length: 14 amino acids. The full variable domain, completed using reference TRBV5-5 and TRBJ1-4, is DAGVTQSPTHLIKTRGQQVTLRCSPISGHKSVSWYQQVLGQGPQFIFQYYEKEERGRGNFPDRFSARQFPNYSSELNVNALLLGDSALYLCASRKQGAHEKLFFGSGTQLSVL.

This clonotype was detected a few times. This chain uses TRBV3-1 with TRBJ2-1, with 8 nucleotides matching TRBD2. Germline CDR1 is LGHDT and CDR2 is YNNKEL (reference sequence). The J segment lost 9 bases and the V segment lost 1 base, leaving 5 bases of the junction unmatched. CDR3 size: 14 residues. CDR3 protein: CASSQAGGVSEQFF. For the CDR3, the DNA is TGTGCCAGCAGCCAAGCCGGGGGGGTGAGTGAGCAGTTCTTC.

This clonotype occurred a few times. This chain connects TRBV25-1 to TRBJ2-5; D is unclear. The J call is uncertain, as TRBJ2-7 better fits the DNA end. The germline V gene has CDR1 MGHDK and CDR2 SYGVNS. This CDR3 is 15 amino acids long. For the CDR3, the DNA is TGTGCCAGCAGTGAATTTGAAGGAATGATTGGCGAGCAGTACTTC. It is translated as CASSEFEGMIGEQYF.

This clonotype was seen only a few times. A junction boundary mismatches the germline segment, possibly from a read error. The chain links TRBV7-2 to TRBJ2-5; D unclear. CDR1 is SGHTA, CDR2 FQGNSA, per germline. The CDR3 has 13 amino acids. CDR3 protein: CASSPYPQQTQYF. The CDR3 DNA sequence: TGTGCCAGCAGCCCATACCCCCAACAGACCCAGTACTTC.

V is TRBV27 and J is TRBJ2-4, with 10 bases aligning to TRBD1. CDR3 size: 17 residues. Germline CDR1 MNHEY, CDR2 SMNVEV (reference sequence). V lost 7 bases to trimming and J lost 2 bases; unmatched junction nucleotides: 11. The CDR3 region is CASTLQGQGLPKNIQYF. In nucleotides, the CDR3 is TGTGCCAGCACCTTACAGGGACAGGGGCTACCCAAAAACATTCAGTACTTC.

This clonotype showed up just a few times. The V call is TRBV7-9, the J call TRBJ1-2; D is ambiguous. Germline CDR1 and CDR2: SEHNR and FQNEAQ (reference sequence). The CDR3 has 15 residues. Trimming stripped 1 base from V and 4 bases from J, with 13 bases between. Here the CDR3 reads CASSLDTPFGYGYTF. The CDR3 DNA sequence: TGTGCCAGCAGCTTAGATACCCCCTTCGGCTATGGCTACACCTTC.

In this sample, this clonotype turned up a few times. V and J are TRBV7-9 and TRBJ1-4; D is ambiguous. This CDR3 contains 16 residues. Trimming cost V 5 bases and J 4 bases, with 17 bases left between them. The germline CDR1 and CDR2 sequences are SEHNR and FQNEAQ (reference sequence). The CDR3 coding sequence is TGTGCCAGCAGCCTAACCTTTGGCGGGTTTAATGAAAAACTGTTTTTT. Residues: CASSLTFGGFNEKLFF.